The rows below give T cell receptor beta chains drawn from one sample of a study of T cells in Graves' hyperthyroidism and ophthalmopathy. TCRdb independently ran MiXCR on the multiplex PCR reads; one entry per CDR3 protein. The top ten clones hold about 10% of a sample with some 760,000 distinct CDR3 sequences, 13% to 15% of them seen once. The sequencing input was blood. These receptors originate from a woman aged 18 to 35 with Graves' hyperthyroidism. CDR3s include the opening cysteine and the closing phenylalanine or tryptophan. The order of the fields is D gene, J gene, clone size, V gene, CDR3 protein, CDR3 DNA. D genes are given only for firm matches. Rows may omit the clone size; those that give it use once, few, many or a size class.

TRBD1 TRBJ1-1 . TRBV9 CASSVARDRGGEGMNTEAFF TGTGCCAGCAGCGTAGCGCGGGACAGGGGAGGTGAAGGCATGAACACTGAAGCTTTCTTT
TRBD2 TRBJ2-1 many TRBV12-3/TRBV12-4 CASSRFSGGATLYNEQFF TGTGCCAGCAGCCGATTCTCCGGGGGGGCCACACTCTACAATGAGCAGTTCTTC
. TRBJ2-3 many TRBV7-8 CASSLLGTTDTQYF TGTGCCAGCAGCTTACTGGGAACCACAGATACGCAGTATTTT
. TRBJ1-2 many TRBV7-8 CASSLARGDYGYTF TGTGCCAGCAGCTTAGCGCGAGGGGACTATGGCTACACCTTC
TRBD2 TRBJ2-7 many TRBV30 CAWSRQGGSEQYF TGTGCCTGGAGTCGGCAGGGAGGGAGCGAGCAGTACTTC
TRBD2 TRBJ2-3 . TRBV5-1 CASRTGTNTQYF TGCGCCAGCAGAACCGGGACTAATACGCAGTATTTT
. TRBJ1-1 . TRBV29-1 CSVEGGRGTEAFF TGCAGCGTTGAAGGGGGGCGAGGGACTGAAGCTTTCTTT
TRBD2 TRBJ2-3 many TRBV7-3 CASSLLTLLAGTSTDTQYF TGTGCCAGCAGCTTATTAACCCTTCTAGCGGGTACTAGCACAGATACGCAGTATTTT
. TRBJ2-7 many TRBV6-1 CASSELREQYF TGTGCCAGCAGTGAGCTGCGCGAGCAGTACTTC
. TRBJ2-3 many TRBV2 CASHWGWTDTQYF TGTGCCAGCCACTGGGGCTGGACAGATACGCAGTATTTT
. TRBJ2-1 many TRBV7-6 CASSPPGGGREQFF TGTGCCAGCAGCCCTCCTGGAGGGGGCCGTGAGCAGTTCTTC
. TRBJ1-1 . TRBV11-2 CASTPTALGTEAFF TGTGCCAGCACCCCGACAGCTCTGGGGACTGAAGCTTTCTTT
TRBD1 TRBJ1-1 . TRBV27 CASWDRGRNTEAFF TGTGCCAGCTGGGACAGGGGGCGGAACACTGAAGCTTTCTTT
. TRBJ1-5 . TRBV29-1 CSVGHGSNQPQHF TGCAGCGTTGGACATGGAAGCAATCAGCCCCAGCATTTT
TRBD1 TRBJ1-1 many TRBV28 CASSPLGTGNTEAFF TGTGCCAGCAGTCCTCTCGGGACAGGGAACACTGAAGCTTTCTTT
TRBD2 TRBJ2-1 . TRBV6-1 CASSQVTSGAYNEQFF TGTGCCAGCTCCCAGGTCACTAGCGGAGCCTACAATGAGCAGTTCTTC
. TRBJ1-4 many TRBV20-1 CSAYRGGGEGEKLFF TGCAGTGCTTACCGGGGCGGGGGAGAGGGCGAAAAACTGTTTTTT
. TRBJ2-5 few TRBV28 CASNQSDAQETQYF TGTGCCAGCAATCAAAGTGATGCCCAGGAGACCCAGTACTTC
. TRBJ2-5 few TRBV7-9 CASSPATWTEETQYF TGTGCCAGCAGCCCAGCAACATGGACAGAAGAGACCCAGTACTTC
. TRBJ1-2 few TRBV5-6 CASSGSGAYGYTF TGTGCCAGCAGCGGTTCAGGGGCCTATGGCTACACCTTC
TRBD2 TRBJ2-7 . TRBV5-1 CASSSLGTSGRRVYEQYF TGCGCCAGCAGCTCGTTGGGGACTAGCGGGAGACGAGTTTACGAGCAGTACTTC
TRBD1 TRBJ2-7 few TRBV10-1 CASSGSTGGYNDEQYF TGCGCCAGCAGTGGTTCCACAGGGGGCTATAACGACGAGCAGTACTTC
. TRBJ1-1 many TRBV5-4 CASSWAPVGIGGTEAFF TGTGCCAGCAGCTGGGCCCCAGTCGGGATTGGAGGAACTGAAGCTTTCTTT
TRBD1 TRBJ1-2 many TRBV30 CAWSVQGVAYGYTF TGTGCCTGGAGTGTCCAGGGGGTAGCCTATGGCTACACCTTC
TRBD1 TRBJ1-5 . TRBV18 CASSPVTGDINQPQHF TGTGCCAGCTCACCAGTGACAGGGGACATCAATCAGCCCCAGCATTTT
. TRBJ2-1 . TRBV11-2 CASSLARKAVNEQFF TGTGCCAGCAGCTTAGCCCGTAAGGCCGTGAATGAGCAATTCTTC
TRBD1 TRBJ1-4 . TRBV29-1 CSVEDRTGVNEKLFF TGCAGCGTTGAAGATCGGACAGGGGTCAATGAAAAACTGTTTTTT